Each of the 17 T cell receptor beta chains below was sequenced from the same sample in a study of T cells expressing NK-cell markers. TCRdb reprocessed the 5' RACE reads and stores each CDR3 protein as one record, lacking DNA. This sample contains some 300,000 distinct CDR3 sequences. Specimen: blood T cells: a sorted CD56 or NKG2C T cell subset, CD4+ or CD8+ T cells, or bulk PBMC T cells (not recorded which). The source is a young man in good health.

This chain connects TRBV6-1 to TRBJ1-6. Germline CDR1 MNHNS, CDR2 SASEGT. The CDR3 runs to 12 residues. The CDR3: CASSVANSPLHF.

The V and J genes are TRBV12-3 or TRBV12-4 and TRBJ2-1; without DNA, the TCRdb call of TRBD1 cannot be checked. There are 13 residues in the CDR3. The CDR3 spells CASSPRQNNEQFF.

The CDR3 is CASSVRGQETQYF. The rearrangement uses TRBV9 and TRBJ2-5; lacking DNA, the TRBD1 call made by TCRdb goes unchecked. In germline, CDR1 is SGDLS, CDR2 YYNGEE. CDR3 length: 13 amino acids.

This rearrangement joins TRBV12-3 or TRBV12-4 to TRBJ2-1. The CDR3 is 14 residues long. The CDR3 reads CASSLGLTYNEQFF.

CDR3 sequence: CASSFGLADYNEQFF. V usage is TRBV5-5 and J usage is TRBJ2-1; as DNA is missing, the TRBD2 call by TCRdb cannot be tested. The germline CDR1 and CDR2 sequences are SGHKS and YYEKEE (reference sequence). The CDR3 sequence is 15 residues long.

The gene calls are TRBV7-9 and TRBJ2-3; TCRdb lists TRBD1, though no DNA is available to test this call. The CDR3 loop spans 16 amino acids. Germline V CDR1 and CDR2: SEHNR, FQNEAQ (reference sequence). The CDR3 is CASSLGPGQGADTQYF.

The rearrangement joins TRBV15 to TRBJ2-5; TCRdb picks TRBD2, but there is no DNA to check that call. From germline, CDR1 is LNHNV and CDR2 YYDKDF (reference sequence). This CDR3 region has 15 residues. CDR3: CATSRVTSEQETQYF.

The chain couples TRBV19 to TRBJ2-1; TCRdb reports TRBD2, a call that lacks DNA to check it against. There are 14 residues in the CDR3. Germline values: CDR1 LNHDA, CDR2 SQIVND (reference sequence). This CDR3 reads CASTVALFYNEQFF.

This chain joins TRBV20-1 and TRBJ2-7; the TCRdb D gene call, TRBD2, has no DNA to confirm it. CDR1 and CDR2 (germline): DFQATT, SNEGSKA (reference sequence). This CDR3 is built from 14 residues. CDR3 sequence: CSARVEGGTSEQYF.

The chain employs TRBV4-1 and TRBJ2-1; TCRdb gives TRBD1 as the D gene, but with no DNA this cannot be confirmed. This CDR3 region has 15 residues. In germline, CDR1 is MGHRA, CDR2 YSYEKL. This chain's CDR3 is CASSQGGPTYNEQFF.

The chain recombines TRBV7-9 with TRBJ1-3; TCRdb picks TRBD1, but there is no DNA to check that call. CDR1 is SEHNR, CDR2 FQNEAQ, per germline (reference sequence). This CDR3 contains 18 residues. This chain's CDR3 is CASSPRTGQVLTGNTIYF.

The chain is built from TRBV25-1 and TRBJ2-2; TCRdb returns TRBD1, unconfirmable since there is no DNA. Germline V gene data show CDR1 as MGHDK and CDR2 as SYGVNS. The CDR3 is made up of 14 amino acids. The CDR3 protein is CASSEQGRTGELFF. Supplemented by reference TRBV25-1 and TRBJ2-2, the full variable domain reads EADIYQTPRYLVIGTGKKITLECSQTMGHDKMYWYQQDPGMELHLIHYSYGVNSTEKGDLSSESTVSRIRTEHFPLTLESARPSHTSQYLCASSEQGRTGELFFGEGSRLTVL.

This chain uses TRBV4-1 with TRBJ2-1. The CDR3 is made up of 11 amino acids. Per the germline V gene, CDR1 is MGHRA and CDR2 is YSYEKL. This CDR3 reads CASSSTGGQFF.

The V and J genes are TRBV7-2 and TRBJ2-1; TCRdb picks TRBD2, but there is no DNA to check that call. CDR1 and CDR2 from the germline V gene are SGHTA and FQGNSA. There are 12 residues in the CDR3. CDR3 loop: CVGRWREGLGFF.

The chain carries TRBV30 and TRBJ2-1; no DNA is available, so the TRBD1 call from TCRdb remains unchecked. The germline V gene encodes CDR1 GTSNPN and CDR2 SVGIG (reference sequence). The CDR3 runs to 18 residues. The chain's CDR3 is CAWSITGIGASSYNEQFF.

The chain is built from TRBV6-5 and TRBJ2-7; TCRdb proposes TRBD2, but this gene call is untestable without DNA. The germline V gene has CDR1 MNHEY and CDR2 SVGAGI. This CDR3 comprises 19 residues. CDR3 region: CASSYPISSPVSGPYEQYF.

The chain recombines TRBV29-1 with TRBJ2-3; there is no DNA to check the TCRdb D call of TRBD1. This CDR3 has 14 amino acids. Germline V CDR1 and CDR2: SQVTM, ANQGSEA. CDR3 region: CSVGNRGGTDTQYF.